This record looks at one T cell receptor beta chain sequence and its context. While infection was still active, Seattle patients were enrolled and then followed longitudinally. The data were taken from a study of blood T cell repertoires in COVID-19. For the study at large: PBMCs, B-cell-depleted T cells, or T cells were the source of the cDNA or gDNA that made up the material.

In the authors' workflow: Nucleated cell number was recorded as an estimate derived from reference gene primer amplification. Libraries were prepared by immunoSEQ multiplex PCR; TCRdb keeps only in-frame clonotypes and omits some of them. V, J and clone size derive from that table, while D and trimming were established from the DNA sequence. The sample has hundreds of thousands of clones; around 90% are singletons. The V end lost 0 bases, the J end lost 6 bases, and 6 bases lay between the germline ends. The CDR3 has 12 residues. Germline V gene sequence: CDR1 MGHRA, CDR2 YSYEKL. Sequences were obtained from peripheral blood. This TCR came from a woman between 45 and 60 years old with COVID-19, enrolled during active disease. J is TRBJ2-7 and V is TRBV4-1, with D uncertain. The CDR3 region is CASSQDRGEQYF. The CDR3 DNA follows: TGCGCCAGCAGCCAAGATCGCGGCGAGCAGTACTTC.